The T cell receptor beta chain described here comes from a study of shared clonotypes between healthy human individuals. Worth noting for this clone: The sample holds other DNA sequences that translate to the same CDR3.

Only in-frame clones appear in the TCRdb table, and some are missing; sequencing was by immunoSEQ multiplex PCR. The data hold some 790,000 clones, with around 70% observed a single time. Germline CDR1 SGHRS, CDR2 YFSETQ. CDR3 length equals 16 residues. Trimming took 4 bases from V and 0 from J, leaving 16 bases between them. The origin of this receptor is a woman aged 30 to 39 in good health. The sample comprised memory CD4+ T cells sorted from blood. Sample subset: CD45RA-negative fraction. The V call is TRBV5-1, the J call TRBJ1-2, with a weak D call TRBD1 (5 bases). The CDR3 spells CASSPQGALANYGYTF. Written as DNA, the CDR3 is TGCGCCAGCAGCCCGCAAGGGGCACTAGCTAACTATGGCTACACCTTC. Variable domain in full (rest from reference TRBV5-1 and TRBJ1-2): KAGVTQTPRYLIKTRGQQVTLSCSPISGHRSVSWYQQTPGQGLQFLFEYFSETQRNKGNFPGRFSGRQFSNSRSEMNVSTLELGDSALYLCASSPQGALANYGYTFGSGTRLTVV.